The clone carrying this T cell receptor beta chain occurred a few times. For TCR, cDNA came from 5'RACE template switching, which added a universal primer site and UMIs. Each CDR3 protein gets one entry after TCRdb re-called the 5' RACE reads with MiXCR. The sample contains about 85,000 distinct CDR3 sequences, about 14% of which appear only once. This sample stems from a study of T cells after yellow fever vaccination. General study results and limits: Though weaker, the secondary response peaked faster, on day 5 versus 15. The bulk population could contribute abundant contaminating clonotypes to FACS-sorted repertoires.

The TCR sequence derives from a man younger than 35 who received the YFV17D yellow fever vaccine. This specimen was CD8+ T cells not binding an NS4B(214-222) dextramer, sorted from PBMCs, taken approximately 20 days after the first yellow fever vaccination.

The CDR3: CASSQTLRSTGELFF. The DNA for the CDR3 is TGTGCCAGCAGCCAAACCCTACGGAGCACCGGGGAGCTGTTTTTT. The V and J genes are TRBV3-1 and TRBJ2-2; no clear D gene. CDR1 and CDR2 (germline): LGHDT, YNNKEL (reference sequence). Trimming pared 2 bases from V and 4 bases from J, leaving 11 bases between. CDR3 length: 15 amino acids.